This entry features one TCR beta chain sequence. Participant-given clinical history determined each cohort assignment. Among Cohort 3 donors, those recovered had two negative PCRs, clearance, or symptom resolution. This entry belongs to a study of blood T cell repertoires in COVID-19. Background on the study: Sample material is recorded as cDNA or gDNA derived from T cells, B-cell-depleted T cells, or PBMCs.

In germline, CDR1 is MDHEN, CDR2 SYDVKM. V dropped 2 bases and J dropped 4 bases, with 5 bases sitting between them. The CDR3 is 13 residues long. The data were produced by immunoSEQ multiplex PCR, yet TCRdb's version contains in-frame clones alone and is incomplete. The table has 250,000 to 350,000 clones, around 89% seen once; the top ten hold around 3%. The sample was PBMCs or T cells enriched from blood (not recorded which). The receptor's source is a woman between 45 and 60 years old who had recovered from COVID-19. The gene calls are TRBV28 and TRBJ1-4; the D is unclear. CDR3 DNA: TGTGCCAGCAGTTTAAAACTTAATGAAAAACTGTTTTTT. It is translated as CASSLKLNEKLFF. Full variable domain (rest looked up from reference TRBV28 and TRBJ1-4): DVKVTQSSRYLVKRTGEKVFLECVQDMDHENMFWYRQDPGLGLRLIYFSYDVKMKEKGDIPEGYSVSREKKERFSLILESASTNQTSMYLCASSLKLNEKLFFGSGTQLSVL.